This T cell receptor beta chain appears in the sequencing data of a study of T cell responses to AZD1222 COVID-19 vaccine. Overall study: Pooling covered second doses at about 4 or about 12 weeks.

Repertoires were generated with immunoSEQ multiplex PCR, while TCRdb's copy carries only in-frame clones and drops some. The table records some 130,000 clones, 84% of them present only once. CDR3 length equals 12 residues. The V end was cut by 3 bases, the J end by 11 bases, with 13 bases between. Germline CDR1 is MDHEN and CDR2 is SYDVKM. Points on this clone: Its antigen is currently unknown.

Study-wide results and caveats: Across spike, vaccine-associated CD4 TCRs were found, dominant at 160-218 and 743-854. Regions left unmutated in variants are reportedly the target of nearly half of spike-specific TCRs. Donor demographics were predominantly white British with a female majority; clonal diversity may be underestimated.

The TCR comes from an adult in good health. The chain uses TRBV28 and TRBJ1-1; a possible D gene is TRBD1 (5 bases). Sequences were derived from peripheral blood, sampled on day 0 of AZD1222 vaccination. The CDR3 bases are TGTGCCAGCAGTTTCTCCATGGAGGGGGCTTTCTTT. As protein: CASSFSMEGAFF.